The TCR beta chain described here comes from a study of PD-L1 blockade in urothelial cancer. Overall study: Patients commenced atezolizumab in the mid-2010s, and it was given at 1,200 mg intravenously every 3 weeks. The median T cell count in blood samples was 141,255.

Patients had urothelial carcinoma that was locally advanced or metastatic. The CDR3 loop spans 11 amino acids. Germline CDR1 MNHEY, CDR2 SVGAGI. In each PCR, synthetic TCR analog templates were spiked in. Clones were read by immunoSEQ multiplex PCR, and TCRdb kept only the in-frame ones, dropping some. This sample has tens of thousands of clones, with almost 85% found just once. The table lists this clone with a few counts. V and J are TRBV6-5 and TRBJ1-1; D unresolved. The receptor was isolated from a man between 65 and 85 years old with urothelial cancer. Sequenced material: PBMCs, taken around atezolizumab (anti-PD-L1) treatment. CDR3 protein: CAAWRDTEAFF. In nucleotides, the CDR3 is TGTGCAGCCTGGCGGGACACTGAAGCTTTCTTT.